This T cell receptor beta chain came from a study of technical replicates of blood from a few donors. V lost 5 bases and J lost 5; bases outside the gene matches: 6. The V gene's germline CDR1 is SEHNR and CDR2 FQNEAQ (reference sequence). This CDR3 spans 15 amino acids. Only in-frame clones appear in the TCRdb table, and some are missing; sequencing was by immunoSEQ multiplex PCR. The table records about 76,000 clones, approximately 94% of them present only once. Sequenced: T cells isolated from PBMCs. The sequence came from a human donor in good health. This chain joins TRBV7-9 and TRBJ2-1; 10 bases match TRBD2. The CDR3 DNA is TGTGCCAGCAGCCTTGGACTAGCGGAAGACAATGAGCAGTTCTTC. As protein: CASSLGLAEDNEQFF.